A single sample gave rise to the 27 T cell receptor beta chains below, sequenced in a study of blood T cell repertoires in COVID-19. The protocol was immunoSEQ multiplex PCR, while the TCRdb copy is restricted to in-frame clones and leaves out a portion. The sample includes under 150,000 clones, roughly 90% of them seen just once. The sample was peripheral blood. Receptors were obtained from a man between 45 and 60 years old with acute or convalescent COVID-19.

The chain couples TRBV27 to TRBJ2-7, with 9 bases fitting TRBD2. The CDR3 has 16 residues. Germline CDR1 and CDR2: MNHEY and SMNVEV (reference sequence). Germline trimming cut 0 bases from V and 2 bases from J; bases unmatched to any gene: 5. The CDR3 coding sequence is TGTGCCAGCAGTTTATCGATAGGCGGGAGGGCCTACGAGCAGTACTTC. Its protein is CASSLSIGGRAYEQYF.

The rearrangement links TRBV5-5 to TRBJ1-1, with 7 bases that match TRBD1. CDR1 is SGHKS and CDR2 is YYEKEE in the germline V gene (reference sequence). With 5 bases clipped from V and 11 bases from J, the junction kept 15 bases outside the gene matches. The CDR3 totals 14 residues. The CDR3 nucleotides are TGTGCCAGCAGGATTGGACAGGTCGAGATGGGGGCTTTCTTT. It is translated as CASRIGQVEMGAFF. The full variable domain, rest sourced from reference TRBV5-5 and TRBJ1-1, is DAGVTQSPTHLIKTRGQQVTLRCSPISGHKSVSWYQQVLGQGPQFIFQYYEKEERGRGNFPDRFSARQFPNYSSELNVNALLLGDSALYLCASRIGQVEMGAFFGQGTRLTVV.

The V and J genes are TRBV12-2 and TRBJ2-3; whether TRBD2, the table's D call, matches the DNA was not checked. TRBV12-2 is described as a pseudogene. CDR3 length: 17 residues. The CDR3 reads CASRLGLAATSTDTQYF. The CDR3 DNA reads TGTGCAAGTCGCTTAGGGCTAGCGGCCACTAGCACAGATACGCAGTATTTT.

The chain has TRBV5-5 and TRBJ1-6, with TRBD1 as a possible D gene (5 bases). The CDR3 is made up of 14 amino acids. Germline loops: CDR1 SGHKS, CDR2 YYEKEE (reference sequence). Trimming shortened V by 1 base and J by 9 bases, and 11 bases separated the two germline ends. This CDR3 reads CASSLFVRVSPLHF. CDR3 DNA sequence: TGTGCCAGCAGCTTGTTTGTCAGGGTTTCACCCCTCCACTTT. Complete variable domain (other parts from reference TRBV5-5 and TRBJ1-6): DAGVTQSPTHLIKTRGQQVTLRCSPISGHKSVSWYQQVLGQGPQFIFQYYEKEERGRGNFPDRFSARQFPNYSSELNVNALLLGDSALYLCASSLFVRVSPLHFGNGTRLTVT.

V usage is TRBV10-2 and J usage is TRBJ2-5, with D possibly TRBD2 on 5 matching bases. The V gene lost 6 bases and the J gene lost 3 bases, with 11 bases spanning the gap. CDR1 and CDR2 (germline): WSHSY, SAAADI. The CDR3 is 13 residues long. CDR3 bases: TGCGCCAGCAGCTTGGACTGGAAAGAGACCCAGTACTTC. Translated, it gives CASSLDWKETQYF.

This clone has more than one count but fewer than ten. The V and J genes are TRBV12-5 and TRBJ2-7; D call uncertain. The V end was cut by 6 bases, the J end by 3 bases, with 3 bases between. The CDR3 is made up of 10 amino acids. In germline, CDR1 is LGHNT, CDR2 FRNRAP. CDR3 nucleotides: TGTGCTAGTGGCCACTACGAGCAGTACTTC. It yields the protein CASGHYEQYF.

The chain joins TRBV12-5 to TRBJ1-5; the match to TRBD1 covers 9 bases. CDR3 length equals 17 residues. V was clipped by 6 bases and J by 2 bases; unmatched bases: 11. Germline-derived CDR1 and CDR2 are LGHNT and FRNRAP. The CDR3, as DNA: TGTGCTAGTGGACCGGGACAGGGCCTAGTGGGCAATCAGCCCCAGCATTTT. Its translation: CASGPGQGLVGNQPQHF.

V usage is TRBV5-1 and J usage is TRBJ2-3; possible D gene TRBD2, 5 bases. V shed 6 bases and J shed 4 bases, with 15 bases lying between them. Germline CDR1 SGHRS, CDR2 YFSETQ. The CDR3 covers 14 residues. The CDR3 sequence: CASTMEGSADTQYF. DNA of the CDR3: TGCGCCAGCACGATGGAAGGGAGCGCAGATACGCAGTATTTT.

This CDR3 reads CSVAGQDYGYTF. The CDR3 DNA sequence: TGCAGCGTTGCGGGACAGGACTATGGCTACACCTTC. This chain uses TRBV29-1 with TRBJ1-2; 8 bases are shared with TRBD1. This CDR3 contains 12 residues. The V gene end was trimmed by 4 bases and the J gene end by 3 bases; junction bases not matched to a gene: 1. Looked up from germline, CDR1 is SQVTM and CDR2 is ANQGSEA.

The CDR3 DNA sequence: TGTGCCAGCAGTTACGAGGAGCCGAACACCGGGGAGCTGTTTTTT. Its protein product is CASSYEEPNTGELFF. The V and J genes are TRBV6-5 and TRBJ2-2; no definite D call. The CDR3 sequence is 15 residues long. Germline V gene lookup returns CDR1 MNHEY and CDR2 SVGAGI. V lost 2 bases, J lost 0 bases, and 7 bases lay in between.

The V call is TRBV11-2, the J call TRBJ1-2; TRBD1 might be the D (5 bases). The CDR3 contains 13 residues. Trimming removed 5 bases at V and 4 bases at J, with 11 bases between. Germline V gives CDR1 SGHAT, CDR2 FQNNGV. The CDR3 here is CASSGEGVYGYTF. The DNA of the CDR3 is TGTGCCAGCAGCGGCGAAGGGGTCTATGGCTACACCTTC.

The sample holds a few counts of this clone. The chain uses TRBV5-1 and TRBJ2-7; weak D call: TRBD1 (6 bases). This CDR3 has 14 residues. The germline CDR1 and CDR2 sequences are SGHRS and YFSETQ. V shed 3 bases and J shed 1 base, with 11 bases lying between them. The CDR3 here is CASSSRDKSYEQYF. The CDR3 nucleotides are TGCGCCAGCAGCTCCCGGGACAAATCCTACGAGCAGTACTTC.

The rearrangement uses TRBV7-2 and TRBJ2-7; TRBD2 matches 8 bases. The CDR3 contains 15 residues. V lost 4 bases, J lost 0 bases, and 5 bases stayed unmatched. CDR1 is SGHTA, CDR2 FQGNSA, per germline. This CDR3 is CASSSGLAYSYEQYF. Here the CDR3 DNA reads TGTGCCAGCAGCTCTGGACTAGCCTACTCCTACGAGCAGTACTTC.

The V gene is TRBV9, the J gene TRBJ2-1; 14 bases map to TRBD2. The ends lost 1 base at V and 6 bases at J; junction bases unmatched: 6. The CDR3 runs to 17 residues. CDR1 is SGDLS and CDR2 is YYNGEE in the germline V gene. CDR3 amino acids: CASSVISGTSGSNEQFF. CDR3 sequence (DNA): TGTGCCAGCAGCGTAATTTCCGGGACTAGCGGGAGCAATGAGCAGTTCTTC.

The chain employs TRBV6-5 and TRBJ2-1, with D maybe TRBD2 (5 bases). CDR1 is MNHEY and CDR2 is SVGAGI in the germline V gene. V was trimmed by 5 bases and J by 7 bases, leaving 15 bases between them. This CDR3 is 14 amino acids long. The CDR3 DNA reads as TGTGCCAGCAGTACGGACTTCCTAAAGAATGAGCAGTTCTTC. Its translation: CASSTDFLKNEQFF.

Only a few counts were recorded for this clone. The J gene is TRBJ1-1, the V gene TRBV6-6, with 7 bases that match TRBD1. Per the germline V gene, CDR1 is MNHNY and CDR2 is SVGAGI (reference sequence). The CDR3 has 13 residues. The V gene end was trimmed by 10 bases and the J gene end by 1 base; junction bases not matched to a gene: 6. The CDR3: CATRDRPNTEAFF. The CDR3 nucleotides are TGTGCCACCAGGGACAGACCGAACACTGAAGCTTTCTTT.

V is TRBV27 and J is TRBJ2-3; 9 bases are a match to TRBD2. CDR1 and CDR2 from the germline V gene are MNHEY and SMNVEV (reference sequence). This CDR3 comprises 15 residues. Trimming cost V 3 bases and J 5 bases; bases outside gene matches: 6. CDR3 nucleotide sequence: TGTGCCAGCAGTTTGCAACTAGCGGGTAGAGATACGCAGTATTTT. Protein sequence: CASSLQLAGRDTQYF.

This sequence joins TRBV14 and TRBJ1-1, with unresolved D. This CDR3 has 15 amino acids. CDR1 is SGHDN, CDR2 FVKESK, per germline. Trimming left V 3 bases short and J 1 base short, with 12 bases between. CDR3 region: CASSHFGRANTEAFF. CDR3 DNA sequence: TGTGCCAGCAGCCATTTCGGGCGGGCGAACACTGAAGCTTTCTTT.

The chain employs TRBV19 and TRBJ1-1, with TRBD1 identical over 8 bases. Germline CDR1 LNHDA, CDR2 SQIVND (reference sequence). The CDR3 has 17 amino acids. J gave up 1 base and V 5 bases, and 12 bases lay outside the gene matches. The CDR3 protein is CASSVHRGGKRNTEAFF. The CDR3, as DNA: TGTGCCAGTAGTGTTCACAGGGGGGGCAAGAGGAACACTGAAGCTTTCTTT.

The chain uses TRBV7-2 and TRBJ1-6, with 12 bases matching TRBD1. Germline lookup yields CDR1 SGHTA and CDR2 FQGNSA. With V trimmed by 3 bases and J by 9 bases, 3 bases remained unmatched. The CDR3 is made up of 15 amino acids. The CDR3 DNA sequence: TGTGCCAGCAGCTTGGGACAGGGGGCGCCTTCACCCCTCCACTTT. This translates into CASSLGQGAPSPLHF.

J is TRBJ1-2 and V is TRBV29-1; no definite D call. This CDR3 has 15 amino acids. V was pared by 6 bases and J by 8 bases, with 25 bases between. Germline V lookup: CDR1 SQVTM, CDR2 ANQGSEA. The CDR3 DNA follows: TGCAGCGTCGAATCCGCCGCCAGAAGTTCGGGAGGCTACACCTTC. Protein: CSVESAARSSGGYTF.

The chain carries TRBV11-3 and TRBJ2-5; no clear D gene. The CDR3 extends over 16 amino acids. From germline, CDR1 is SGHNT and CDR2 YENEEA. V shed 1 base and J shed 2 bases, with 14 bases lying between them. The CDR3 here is CASSLGGIYRQETQYF. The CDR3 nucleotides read TGTGCCAGCAGCTTAGGAGGAATCTATAGACAAGAGACCCAGTACTTC.

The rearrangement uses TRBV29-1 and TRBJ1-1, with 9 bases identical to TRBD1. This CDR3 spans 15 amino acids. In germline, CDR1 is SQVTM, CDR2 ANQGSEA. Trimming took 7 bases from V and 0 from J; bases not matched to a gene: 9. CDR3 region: CSARTGEGMNTEAFF. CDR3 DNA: TGCAGCGCCCGGACAGGGGAAGGGATGAACACTGAAGCTTTCTTT.

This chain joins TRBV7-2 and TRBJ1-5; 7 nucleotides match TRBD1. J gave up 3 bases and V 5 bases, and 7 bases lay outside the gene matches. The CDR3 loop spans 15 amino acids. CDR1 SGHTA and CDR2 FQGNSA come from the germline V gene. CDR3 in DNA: TGTGCCAGCAGCCCGGACAGGTTCTACAATCAGCCCCAGCATTTT. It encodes CASSPDRFYNQPQHF.

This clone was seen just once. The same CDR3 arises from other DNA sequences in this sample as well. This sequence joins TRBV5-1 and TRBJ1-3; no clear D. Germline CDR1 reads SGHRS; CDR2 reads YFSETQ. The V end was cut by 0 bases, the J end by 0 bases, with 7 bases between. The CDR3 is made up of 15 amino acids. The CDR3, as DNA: TGCGCCAGCAGCTTGGACCGGAGCTCTGGAAACACCATATATTTT. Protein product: CASSLDRSSGNTIYF.

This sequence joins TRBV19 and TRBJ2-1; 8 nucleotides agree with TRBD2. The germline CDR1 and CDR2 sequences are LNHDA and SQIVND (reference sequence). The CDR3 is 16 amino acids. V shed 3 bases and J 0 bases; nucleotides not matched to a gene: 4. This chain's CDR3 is CASSIVLAGSYNEQFF. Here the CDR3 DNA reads TGTGCCAGTAGTATTGTCCTAGCGGGCTCCTACAATGAGCAGTTCTTC.

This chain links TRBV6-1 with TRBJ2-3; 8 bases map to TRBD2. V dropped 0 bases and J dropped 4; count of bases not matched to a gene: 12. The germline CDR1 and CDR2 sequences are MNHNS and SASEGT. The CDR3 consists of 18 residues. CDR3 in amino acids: CASSEAQGGGGRADTQYF. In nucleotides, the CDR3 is TGTGCCAGCAGTGAAGCTCAGGGCGGCGGGGGGAGGGCAGATACGCAGTATTTT.